This T cell receptor (beta chain) was identified in a study of beta chain features in type 1 diabetes. On the study more broadly: The patients were much like the healthy donors in age, gender and cell yields. Study-wide points: Among patients with Type 1 diabetes, TCRB CDR3s were moderately but significantly shorter in every one of the four CD4+ subsets.

This clone has just a few counts. Its cognate antigen is unknown. Sorted populations all exceeded 95% purity. Expressed TCRB transcripts were sequenced after all isolated RNA was converted to cDNA. TCRdb's table, derived via immunoSEQ multiplex PCR, lists solely in-frame clones and lacks some. The profile shows around 690,000 clones, 9.5% to 15% of them singletons. There are 13 residues in the CDR3. Germline assignment: CDR1 SGHRS and CDR2 YFSETQ. Trimming shortened V by 4 bases and J by 8 bases, and 15 bases separated the two germline ends. The J gene is TRBJ1-2, the V gene TRBV5-1; D is perhaps TRBD1 (6 bases). The receptor was derived from a man aged 25-40 years with type 1 diabetes. Sequencing was done on a sample of naive CD4+ T cells from blood. The CDR3 is CASSGGQGSGYTF. In DNA, the CDR3 is TGCGCCAGCAGCGGAGGGCAGGGGAGCGGCTACACCTTC.